The 11 T cell receptor beta chains reported below all come from one sample, sequenced in a study of beta chain features in type 1 diabetes. The authors reverse transcribed all of the isolated RNA, so sequencing captured expressed TCRB transcripts. Assay: immunoSEQ multiplex PCR; the TCRdb copy retains only in-frame clones and omits some. This table holds under 300,000 clones, around 9.9% found once. Their antigens remain unidentified. Study outcomes and limitations: TCRB CDR3s from Type 1 diabetes patients were moderately but significantly shorter in all four CD4+ subsets.

The sample taken for sequencing was naive CD4+ T cells from blood. Every receptor here comes from a man younger than 45 with type 1 diabetes.

CDR3 region: CAISSGQGGSPLHF. The CDR3, as DNA: TGTGCCATCAGTTCGGGACAGGGAGGTTCACCCCTCCACTTT. The chain couples TRBV10-3 to TRBJ1-6, with TRBD1 matching 9 bases. J gave up 9 bases and V 5 bases, and 5 bases lay outside the gene matches. The CDR3 runs 14 residues. Germline values: CDR1 ENHRY, CDR2 SYGVKD.

This chain joins TRBV9 and TRBJ1-2; D uncertain. V dropped 3 bases and J dropped 4 bases, with 10 bases sitting between them. Germline CDR1 reads SGDLS; CDR2 reads YYNGEE. This CDR3 has 13 amino acids. The CDR3 is CASSATGVYGYTF. As DNA, the CDR3 is TGTGCCAGCAGCGCGACTGGAGTCTATGGCTACACCTTC.

This clone was detected only a few times. The rearrangement uses TRBV29-1 and TRBJ2-2; TRBD2 matches 8 bases. Germline CDR1 reads SQVTM; CDR2 reads ANQGSEA. V lost 4 bases to trimming and J lost 5 bases; unmatched junction nucleotides: 6. This CDR3 comprises 14 residues. CDR3 coding DNA: TGCAGCGTTGTGGCGGGAGGAGGGACCGGGGAGCTGTTTTTT. The encoded protein is CSVVAGGGTGELFF.

This clone was detected only a few times. V gene TRBV7-9 combines with J gene TRBJ2-7; maybe TRBD1 (5 bases). The CDR3 consists of 14 residues. V shed 1 base and J shed 5 bases, with 12 bases lying between them. Per germline, CDR1 SEHNR and CDR2 FQNEAQ (reference sequence). The CDR3 DNA sequence: TGTGCCAGCAGCTTAGATATTTTAGGGGACGAGCAGTACTTC. This gives the protein CASSLDILGDEQYF. Variable domain in full (rest from reference TRBV7-9 and TRBJ2-7): DTGVSQNPRHKITKRGQNVTFRCDPISEHNRLYWYRQTLGQGPEFLTYFQNEAQLEKSRLLSDRFSAERPKGSFSTLEIQRTEQGDSAMYLCASSLDILGDEQYFGPGTRLTVT.

This chain joins TRBV5-1 and TRBJ2-7, with D perhaps matching TRBD1 (6 bases). This CDR3 region has 13 residues. Trimming stripped 4 bases from V and 3 bases from J, with 11 bases between. Germline CDR1 reads SGHRS; CDR2 reads YFSETQ. Written as DNA, the CDR3 is TGCGCCAGCAGCCCGGGACATCGCTACGAGCAGTACTTC. Translated, it gives CASSPGHRYEQYF.

This clone was counted between two and nine times. V gene TRBV6-6 combines with J gene TRBJ2-1, with D tentatively TRBD2 (5 bases). The CDR3 runs 15 residues. Deletions cut 5 bases from V and 2 bases from J, with 13 bases between. The germline CDR1 and CDR2 sequences are MNHNY and SVGAGI (reference sequence). The DNA for the CDR3 is TGTGCCAGCAGTCAGTCGGGGAGTACCTACAATGAGCAGTTCTTC. Protein product: CASSQSGSTYNEQFF.

This clone came up a few times. The chain joins TRBV18 to TRBJ1-4; TRBD1 matches at 7 bases. Germline CDR1 and CDR2: KGHSH and LQKENI. V shed 5 bases, J shed 2 bases, and the junction held 8 bases outside the gene matches. This CDR3 has 16 amino acids. The CDR3 sequence: CASSWRGRSTNEKLFF. In DNA form, the CDR3 reads TGTGCCAGCTCATGGAGGGGGCGTTCGACTAATGAAAAACTGTTTTTT.

V and J are TRBV29-1 and TRBJ2-7; TRBD1 agrees at 8 bases. This CDR3 spans 13 amino acids. Germline trimming cut 4 bases from V and 4 bases from J; bases unmatched to any gene: 6. Germline CDR1 reads SQVTM; CDR2 reads ANQGSEA. CDR3 nucleotide sequence: TGCAGCGTTGCCGGGACAGGCTGGTACGAGCAGTACTTC. It codes for CSVAGTGWYEQYF.

This clone was seen more than once but under ten times. The gene calls are TRBV28 and TRBJ2-7, with D hard to call. V was cut by 8 bases and J by 0 bases, with 5 bases left in between. The germline gives CDR1 MDHEN, CDR2 SYDVKM. There are 11 residues in the CDR3. The CDR3 protein is CASGSSYEQYF. CDR3 DNA: TGTGCCAGCGGTAGCTCCTACGAGCAGTACTTC.

This clone was detected a few times. V is TRBV7-6 and J is TRBJ2-7, with D tentatively TRBD1 (6 bases). Trimming pared 5 bases from V and 3 bases from J, leaving 8 bases between. Germline CDR1 is SGHVS and CDR2 is FNYEAQ. This CDR3 comprises 12 residues. The CDR3 DNA follows: TGTGCCAGCAGCCCAGGGGACTACGAGCAGTACTTC. Protein: CASSPGDYEQYF.

This clone was found a few times. The chain has TRBV11-2 and TRBJ2-5; possibly TRBD2 for D (5 bases). V was shortened by 5 bases and J by 5 bases, with 12 bases between the two germline ends. Looked up from germline, CDR1 is SGHAT and CDR2 is FQNNGV. The CDR3 loop spans 13 amino acids. The CDR3 region is CASSTLGVETQYF. The CDR3 DNA sequence: TGTGCCAGCAGCACTCTGGGAGTGGAGACCCAGTACTTC.